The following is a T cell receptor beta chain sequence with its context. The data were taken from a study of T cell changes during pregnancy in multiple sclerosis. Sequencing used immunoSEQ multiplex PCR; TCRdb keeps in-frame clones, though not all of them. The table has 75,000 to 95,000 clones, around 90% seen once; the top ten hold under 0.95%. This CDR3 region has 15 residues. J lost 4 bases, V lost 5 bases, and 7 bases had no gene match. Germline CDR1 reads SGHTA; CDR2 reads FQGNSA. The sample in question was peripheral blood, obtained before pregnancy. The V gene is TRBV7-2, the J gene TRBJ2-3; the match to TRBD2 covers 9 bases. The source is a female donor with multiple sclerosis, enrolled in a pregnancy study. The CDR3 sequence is CASSRGGGGADTQYF. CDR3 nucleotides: TGTGCCAGCAGCCGCGGGGGCGGGGGGGCAGATACGCAGTATTTT. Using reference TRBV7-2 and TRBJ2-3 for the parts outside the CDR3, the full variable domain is GAGVSQSPSNKVTEKGKDVELRCDPISGHTALYWYRQSLGQGLEFLIYFQGNSAPDKSGLPSDRFSAERTGGSVSTLTIQRTQQEDSAVYLCASSRGGGGADTQYFGPGTRLTVL.